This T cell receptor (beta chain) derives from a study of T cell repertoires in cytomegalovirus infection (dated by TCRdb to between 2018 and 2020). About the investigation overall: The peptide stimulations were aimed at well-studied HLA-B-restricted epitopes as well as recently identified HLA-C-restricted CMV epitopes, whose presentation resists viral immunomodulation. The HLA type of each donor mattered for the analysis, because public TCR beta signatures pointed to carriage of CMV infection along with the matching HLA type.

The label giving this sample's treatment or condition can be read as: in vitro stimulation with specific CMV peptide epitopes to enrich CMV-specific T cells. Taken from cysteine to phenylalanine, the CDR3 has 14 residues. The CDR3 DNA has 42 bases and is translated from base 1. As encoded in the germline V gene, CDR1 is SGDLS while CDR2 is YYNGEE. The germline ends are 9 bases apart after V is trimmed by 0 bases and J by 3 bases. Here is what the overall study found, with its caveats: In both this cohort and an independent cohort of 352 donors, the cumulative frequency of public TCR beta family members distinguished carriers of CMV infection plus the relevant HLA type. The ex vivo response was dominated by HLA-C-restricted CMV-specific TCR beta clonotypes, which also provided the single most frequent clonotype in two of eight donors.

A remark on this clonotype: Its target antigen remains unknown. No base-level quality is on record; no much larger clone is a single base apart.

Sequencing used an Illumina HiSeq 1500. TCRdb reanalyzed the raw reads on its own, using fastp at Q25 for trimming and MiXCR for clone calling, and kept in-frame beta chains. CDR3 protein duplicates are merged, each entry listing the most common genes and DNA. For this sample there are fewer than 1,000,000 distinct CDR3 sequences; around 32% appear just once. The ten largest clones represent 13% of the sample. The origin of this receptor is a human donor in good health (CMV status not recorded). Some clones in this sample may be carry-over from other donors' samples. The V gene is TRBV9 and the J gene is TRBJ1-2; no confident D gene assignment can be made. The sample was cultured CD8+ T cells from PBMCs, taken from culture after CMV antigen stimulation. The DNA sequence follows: TGTGCCAGCAGCGTAGCACTCACGGACTATGGCTACACCTTC. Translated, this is CASSVALTDYGYTF.